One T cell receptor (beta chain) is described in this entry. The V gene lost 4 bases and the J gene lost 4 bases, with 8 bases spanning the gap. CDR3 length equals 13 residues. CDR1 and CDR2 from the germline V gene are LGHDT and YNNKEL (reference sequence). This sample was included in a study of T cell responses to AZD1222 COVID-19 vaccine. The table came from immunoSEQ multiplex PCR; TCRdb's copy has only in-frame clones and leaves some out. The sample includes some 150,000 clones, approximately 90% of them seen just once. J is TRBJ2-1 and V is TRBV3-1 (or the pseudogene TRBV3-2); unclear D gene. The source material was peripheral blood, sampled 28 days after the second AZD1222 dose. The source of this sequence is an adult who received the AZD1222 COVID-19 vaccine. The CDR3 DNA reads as TGTGCCAGCAGCCCGCCAGAGTACAATGAGCAGTTCTTC. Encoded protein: CASSPPEYNEQFF.